The table lists the clone carrying this TCR beta chain with a count of one. Germline CDR1 and CDR2: LNHDA and SQIVND (reference sequence). The CDR3 has 13 residues. Trimming cost V 8 bases and J 5 bases, with 15 bases left between them. From the roughly 120-subject validation cohort, which was separate from the roughly 680-subject first cohort, the donors were drawn. This sample stems from a study of cytomegalovirus exposure and HLA in healthy donors. Clones were read by immunoSEQ multiplex PCR, and TCRdb kept only the in-frame ones, dropping some. Altogether about 140,000 clones are present, just over 90% being singletons, with the ten largest covering approximately 0.7%.

This rearrangement joins TRBV19 to TRBJ1-2; possible D gene TRBD1, 6 bases. The sample consisted of PBMCs. The clonotype comes from a man between 18 and 29 years old in good health and CMV-seronegative. The CDR3 loop is CASSRGKGYGYTF. The CDR3 nucleotides are TGTGCCAGTTCCAGGGGAAAAGGGTATGGCTACACCTTC.